This T cell receptor beta chain was captured in a study of T cells in Graves' hyperthyroidism and ophthalmopathy. General study results and limits: Ophthalmopathy stood apart from stable hyperthyroidism in a 13 V-J model.

RNA transcripts gave rise to amplified TCR beta CDR3 regions. First-round RT-PCR with HTBI primers amplified the TCR CDR3 region. MiXCR was run by TCRdb on the multiplex PCR reads, yielding one entry per CDR3 protein. The sample carries a few hundred thousand distinct CDR3 sequences, roughly 25% recorded once. Trimming stripped 7 bases from V and 5 bases from J, with 13 bases between. Germline V gene sequence: CDR1 MNHNS, CDR2 SASEGT. There are 13 residues in the CDR3. Absent ophthalmopathy progression within 18 months defined stable Graves' hyperthyroidism. The hyperthyroidism was newly diagnosed and had lasted under 2 months; the patients were aged 18 to 65. The PBMCs studied were ones that came from roughly 9.4 ml fresh peripheral blood. This clonotype came up a few times. Its antigen is undetermined.

What was sequenced was blood. This receptor was identified in a man aged 45-65 years with Graves' hyperthyroidism. The genes are TRBV6-1 and TRBJ2-3, with D possibly matching TRBD2 (6 bases). This CDR3 is CASTPRGLDTQYF. The CDR3 bases are TGTGCCAGCACTCCTCGGGGACTAGATACGCAGTATTTT.